This TCR beta chain came from a study of human T cells and chemical hapten exposure. Regarding time point: patch test 2, 6 weeks after DPC sensitization. Regarding treatment: therapeutic diphenylcyclopropenone sensitization with weekly scalp DPC. TCRdb passed the RACE reads through MiXCR, listing each CDR3 protein once. The sample holds just over 350,000 distinct CDR3 sequences, about 6.9% seen once. Germline V gives CDR1 SGHDT, CDR2 YYEEEE. V lost 0 bases and J lost 8; bases outside the gene matches: 4. The CDR3 extends over 16 amino acids. The sample was whole blood, taken in connection with sensitization to the hapten diphenylcyclopropenone (DPC). The V and J genes are TRBV5-6 and TRBJ2-1, with TRBD2 identical over 14 bases. The source of this sequence is a woman aged 18-35 years with alopecia areata. Some clones in this sample may be carry-over from other donors' samples. CDR3 amino acids: CASSLETSGGADEQFF. CDR3 nucleotide sequence: TGTGCCAGCAGCTTGGAGACTAGCGGGGGGGCAGATGAGCAGTTCTTC.